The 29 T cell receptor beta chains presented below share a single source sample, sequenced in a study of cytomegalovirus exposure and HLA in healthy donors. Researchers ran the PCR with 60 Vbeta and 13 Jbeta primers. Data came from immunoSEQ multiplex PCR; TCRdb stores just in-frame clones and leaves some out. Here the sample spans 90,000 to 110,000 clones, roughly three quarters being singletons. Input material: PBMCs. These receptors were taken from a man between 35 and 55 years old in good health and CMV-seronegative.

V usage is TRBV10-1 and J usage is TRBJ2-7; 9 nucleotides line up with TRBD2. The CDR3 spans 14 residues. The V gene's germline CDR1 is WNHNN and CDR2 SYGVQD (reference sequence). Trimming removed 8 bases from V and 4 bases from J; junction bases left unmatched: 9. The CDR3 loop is CASHLSGRSYEQYF. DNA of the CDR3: TGCGCCAGCCACCTTAGCGGGAGAAGTTACGAGCAGTACTTC.

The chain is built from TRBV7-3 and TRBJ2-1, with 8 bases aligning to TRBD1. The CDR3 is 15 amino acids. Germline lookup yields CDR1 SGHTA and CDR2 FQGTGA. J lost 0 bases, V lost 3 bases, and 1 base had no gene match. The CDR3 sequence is CASSFTGGSYNEQFF. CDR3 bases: TGTGCCAGCAGCTTTACAGGGGGCTCCTACAATGAGCAGTTCTTC. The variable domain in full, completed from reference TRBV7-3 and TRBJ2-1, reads GAGVSQTPSNKVTEKGKYVELRCDPISGHTALYWYRQSLGQGPEFLIYFQGTGAADDSGLPNDRFFAVRPEGSVSTLKIQRTERGDSAVYLCASSFTGGSYNEQFFGPGTRLTVL.

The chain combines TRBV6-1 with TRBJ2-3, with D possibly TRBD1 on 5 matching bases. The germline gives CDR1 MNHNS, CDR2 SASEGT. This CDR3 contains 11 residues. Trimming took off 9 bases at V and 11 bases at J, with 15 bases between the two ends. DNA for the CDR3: TGTGCCAGTTACCAGGGAACCGGGCAGTATTTT. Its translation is CASYQGTGQYF.

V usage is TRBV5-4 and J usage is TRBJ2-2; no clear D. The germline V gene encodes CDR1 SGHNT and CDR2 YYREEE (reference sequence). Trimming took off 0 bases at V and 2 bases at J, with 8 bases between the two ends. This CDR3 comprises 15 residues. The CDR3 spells CASSLVSHNTGELFF. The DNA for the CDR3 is TGTGCCAGCAGCTTGGTTAGTCACAACACCGGGGAGCTGTTTTTT.

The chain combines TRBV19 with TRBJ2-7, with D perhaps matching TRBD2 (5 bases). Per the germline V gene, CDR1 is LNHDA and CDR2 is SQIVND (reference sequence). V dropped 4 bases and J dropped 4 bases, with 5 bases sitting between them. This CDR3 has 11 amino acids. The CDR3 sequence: CASSSGYEQYF. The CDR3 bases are TGTGCCAGTAGTAGCGGGTACGAGCAGTACTTC.

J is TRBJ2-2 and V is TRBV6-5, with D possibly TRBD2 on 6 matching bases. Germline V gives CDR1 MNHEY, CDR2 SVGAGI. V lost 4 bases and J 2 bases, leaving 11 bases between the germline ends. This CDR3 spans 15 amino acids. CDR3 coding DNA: TGTGCCAGCAGTTTACTAGCTACTAACACCGGGGAGCTGTTTTTT. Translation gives CASSLLATNTGELFF.

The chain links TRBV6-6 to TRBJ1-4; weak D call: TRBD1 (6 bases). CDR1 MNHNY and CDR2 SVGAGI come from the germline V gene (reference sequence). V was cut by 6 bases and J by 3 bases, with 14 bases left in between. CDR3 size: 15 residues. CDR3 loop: CASRKQGRPNEKLFF. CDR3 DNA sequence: TGTGCCAGCAGGAAACAGGGACGGCCTAATGAAAAACTGTTTTTT.

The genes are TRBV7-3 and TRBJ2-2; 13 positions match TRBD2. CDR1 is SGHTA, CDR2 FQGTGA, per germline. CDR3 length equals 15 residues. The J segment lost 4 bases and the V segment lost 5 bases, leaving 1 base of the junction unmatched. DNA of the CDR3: TGTGCCAGCAGCACTAGCGGGGGGGCCACCGGGGAGCTGTTTTTT. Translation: CASSTSGGATGELFF.

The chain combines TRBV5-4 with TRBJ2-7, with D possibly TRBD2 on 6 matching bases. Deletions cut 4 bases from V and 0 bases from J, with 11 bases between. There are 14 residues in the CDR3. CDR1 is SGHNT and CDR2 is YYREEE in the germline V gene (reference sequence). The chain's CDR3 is CASSPREDSYEQYF. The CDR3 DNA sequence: TGTGCCAGCAGCCCGAGGGAGGACTCCTACGAGCAGTACTTC.

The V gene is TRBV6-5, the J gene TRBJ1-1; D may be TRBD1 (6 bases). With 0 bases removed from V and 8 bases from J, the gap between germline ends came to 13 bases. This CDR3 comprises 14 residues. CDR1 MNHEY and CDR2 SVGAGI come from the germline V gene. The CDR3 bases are TGTGCCAGCAGTTACTCATGGGGGCGCGTAGAAGCTTTCTTT. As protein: CASSYSWGRVEAFF.

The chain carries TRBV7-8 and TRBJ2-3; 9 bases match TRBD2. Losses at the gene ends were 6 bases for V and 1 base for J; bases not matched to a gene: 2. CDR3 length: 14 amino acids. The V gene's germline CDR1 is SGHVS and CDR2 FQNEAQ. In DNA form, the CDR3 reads TGTGCCAGCAGGCAGCGGGAGGGCACAGATACGCAGTATTTT. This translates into CASRQREGTDTQYF.

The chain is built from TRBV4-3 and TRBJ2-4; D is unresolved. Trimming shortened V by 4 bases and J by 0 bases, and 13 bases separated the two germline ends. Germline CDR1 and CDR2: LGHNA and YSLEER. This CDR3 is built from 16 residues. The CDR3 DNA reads TGCGCCAGCAGCCCCGATAGAGCCCTAGCCAAAAACATTCAGTACTTC. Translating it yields CASSPDRALAKNIQYF.

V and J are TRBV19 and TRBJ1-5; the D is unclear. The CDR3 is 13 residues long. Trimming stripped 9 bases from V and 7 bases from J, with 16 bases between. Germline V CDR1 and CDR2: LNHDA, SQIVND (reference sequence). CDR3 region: CASSEALGQPQHF. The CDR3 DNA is TGTGCCAGCTCGGAGGCCCTAGGCCAGCCCCAGCATTTT.

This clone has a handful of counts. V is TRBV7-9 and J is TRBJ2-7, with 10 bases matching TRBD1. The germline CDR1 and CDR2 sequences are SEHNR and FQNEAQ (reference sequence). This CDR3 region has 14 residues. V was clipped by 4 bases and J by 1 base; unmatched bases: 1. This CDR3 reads CASSWDRGSYEQYF. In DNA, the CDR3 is TGTGCCAGCAGCTGGGACAGGGGATCCTACGAGCAGTACTTC. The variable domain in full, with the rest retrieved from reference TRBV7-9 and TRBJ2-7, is DTGVSQNPRHKITKRGQNVTFRCDPISEHNRLYWYRQTLGQGPEFLTYFQNEAQLEKSRLLSDRFSAERPKGSFSTLEIQRTEQGDSAMYLCASSWDRGSYEQYFGPGTRLTVT.

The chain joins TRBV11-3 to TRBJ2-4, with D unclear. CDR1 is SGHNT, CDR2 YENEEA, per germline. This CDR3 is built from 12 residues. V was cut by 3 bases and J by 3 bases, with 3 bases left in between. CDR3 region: CASSFGKNIQYF. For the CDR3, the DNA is TGTGCCAGCAGCTTCGGCAAAAACATTCAGTACTTC.

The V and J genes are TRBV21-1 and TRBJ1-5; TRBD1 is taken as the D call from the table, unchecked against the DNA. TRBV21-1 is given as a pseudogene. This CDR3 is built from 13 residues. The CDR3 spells CASSNKTGQAKHF. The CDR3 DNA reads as TGTGCCAGCAGCAACAAGACCGGACAGGCCAAGCATTTT.

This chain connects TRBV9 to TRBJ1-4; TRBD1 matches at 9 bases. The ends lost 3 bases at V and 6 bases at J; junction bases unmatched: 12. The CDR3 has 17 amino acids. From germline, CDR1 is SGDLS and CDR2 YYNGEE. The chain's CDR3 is CASSAFIPGQGYEKLFF. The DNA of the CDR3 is TGTGCCAGCAGCGCTTTTATCCCGGGACAGGGTTATGAAAAACTGTTTTTT.

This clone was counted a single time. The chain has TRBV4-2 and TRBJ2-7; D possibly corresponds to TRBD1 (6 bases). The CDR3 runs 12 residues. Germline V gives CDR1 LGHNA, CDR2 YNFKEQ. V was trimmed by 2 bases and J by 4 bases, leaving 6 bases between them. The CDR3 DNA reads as TGTGCCAGCAGCCAACAGGGGTACGAGCAGTACTTC. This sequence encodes CASSQQGYEQYF.

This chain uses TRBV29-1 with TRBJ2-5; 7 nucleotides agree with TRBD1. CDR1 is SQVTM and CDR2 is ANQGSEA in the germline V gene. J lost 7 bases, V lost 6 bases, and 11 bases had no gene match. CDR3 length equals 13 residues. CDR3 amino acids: CSVDPGQVGTQYF. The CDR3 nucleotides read TGCAGCGTCGATCCTGGACAGGTGGGGACCCAGTACTTC.

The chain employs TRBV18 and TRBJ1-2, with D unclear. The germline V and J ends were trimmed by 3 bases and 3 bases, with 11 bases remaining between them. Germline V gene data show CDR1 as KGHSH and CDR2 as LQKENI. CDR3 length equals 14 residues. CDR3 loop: CASSPGNRYYGYTF. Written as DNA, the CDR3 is TGTGCCAGCTCACCCGGGAACAGATACTATGGCTACACCTTC.

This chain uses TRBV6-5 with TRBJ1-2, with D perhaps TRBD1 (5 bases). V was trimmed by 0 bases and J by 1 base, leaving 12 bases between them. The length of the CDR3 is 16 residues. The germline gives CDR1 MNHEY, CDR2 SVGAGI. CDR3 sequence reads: CASSYSMRGGNYGYTF. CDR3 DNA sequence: TGTGCCAGCAGTTACTCGATGAGGGGAGGTAACTATGGCTACACCTTC.

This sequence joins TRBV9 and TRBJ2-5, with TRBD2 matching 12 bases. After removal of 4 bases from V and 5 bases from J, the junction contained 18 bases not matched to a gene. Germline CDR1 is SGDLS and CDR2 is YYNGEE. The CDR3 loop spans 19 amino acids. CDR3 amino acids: CASSSPSGGASVGGETQYF. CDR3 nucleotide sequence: TGTGCCAGCAGCTCCCCTAGCGGGGGGGCCTCGGTCGGGGGCGAGACCCAGTACTTC.

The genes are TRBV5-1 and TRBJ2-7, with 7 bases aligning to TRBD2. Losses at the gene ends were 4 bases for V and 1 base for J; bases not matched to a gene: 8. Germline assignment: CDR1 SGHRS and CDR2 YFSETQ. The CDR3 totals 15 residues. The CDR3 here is CASSTGAGLSYEQYF. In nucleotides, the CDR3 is TGCGCCAGCAGCACCGGGGCGGGACTATCCTACGAGCAGTACTTC.

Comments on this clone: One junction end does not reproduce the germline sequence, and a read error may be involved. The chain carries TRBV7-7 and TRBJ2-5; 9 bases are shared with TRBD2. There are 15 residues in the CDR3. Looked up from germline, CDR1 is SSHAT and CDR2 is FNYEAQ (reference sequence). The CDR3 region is CASSRAGGRQETQYF. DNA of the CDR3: TGTGCTAGCAGCCGGGCGGGGGGGCGTCAAGAGACCCAGTACTTC.

CDR3 bases: TGTGCCAGCAGCTTCACGGACTACCGGGACAGGGCAGATACGCAGTATTTT. Protein: CASSFTDYRDRADTQYF. The V and J genes are TRBV7-9 and TRBJ2-3; 9 bases line up with TRBD1. This CDR3 has 17 residues. V lost 3 bases, J lost 4 bases, and 11 bases stayed unmatched. The germline V gene encodes CDR1 SEHNR and CDR2 FQNEAQ (reference sequence).

Here the CDR3 reads CASSAQDYQPQHF. The CDR3 DNA sequence: TGTGCCAGCTCAGCGCAGGACTATCAGCCCCAGCATTTT. This chain connects TRBV18 to TRBJ1-5, with D uncertain. The germline V gene has CDR1 KGHSH and CDR2 LQKENI. The V end was cut by 5 bases, the J end by 5 bases, with 10 bases between. This CDR3 has 13 residues.

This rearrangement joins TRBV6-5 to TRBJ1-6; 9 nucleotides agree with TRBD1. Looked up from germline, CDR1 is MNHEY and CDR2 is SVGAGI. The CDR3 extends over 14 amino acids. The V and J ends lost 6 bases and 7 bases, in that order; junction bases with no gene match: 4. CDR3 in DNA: TGTGCCAGCAGAGGACAGGGGTTGAATTCACCCCTCCACTTT. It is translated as CASRGQGLNSPLHF.

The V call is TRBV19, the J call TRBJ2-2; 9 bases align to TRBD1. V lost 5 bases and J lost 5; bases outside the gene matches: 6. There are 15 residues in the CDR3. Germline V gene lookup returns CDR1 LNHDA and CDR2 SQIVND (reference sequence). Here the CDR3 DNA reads TGTGCCAGTAGTGGGACAGGGAAAAGAACCGGGGAGCTGTTTTTT. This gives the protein CASSGTGKRTGELFF.

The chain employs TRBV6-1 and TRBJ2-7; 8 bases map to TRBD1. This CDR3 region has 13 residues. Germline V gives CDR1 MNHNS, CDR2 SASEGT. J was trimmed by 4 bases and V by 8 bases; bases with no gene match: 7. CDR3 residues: CASQDRGSYEQYF. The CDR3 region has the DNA TGTGCCAGCCAAGACAGGGGCTCATACGAGCAGTACTTC.